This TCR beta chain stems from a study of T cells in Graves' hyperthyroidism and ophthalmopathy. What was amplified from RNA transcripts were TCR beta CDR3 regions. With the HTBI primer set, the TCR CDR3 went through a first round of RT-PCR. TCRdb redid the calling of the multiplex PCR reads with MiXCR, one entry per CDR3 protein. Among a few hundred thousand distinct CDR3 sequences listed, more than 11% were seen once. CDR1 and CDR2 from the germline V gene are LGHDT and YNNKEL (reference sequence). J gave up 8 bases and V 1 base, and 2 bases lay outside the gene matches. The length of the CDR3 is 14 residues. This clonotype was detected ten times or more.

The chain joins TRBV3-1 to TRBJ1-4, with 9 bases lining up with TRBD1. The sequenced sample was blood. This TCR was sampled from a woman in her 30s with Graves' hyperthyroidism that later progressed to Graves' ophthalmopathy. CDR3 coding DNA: TGTGCCAGCAGCCAAGCGGGACAGGGCGAAAAACTGTTTTTT. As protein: CASSQAGQGEKLFF. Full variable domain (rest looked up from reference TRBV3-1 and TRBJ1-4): DTAVSQTPKYLVTQMGNDKSIKCEQNLGHDTMYWYKQDSKKFLKIMFSYNNKELIINETVPNRFSPKSPDKAHLNLHINSLELGDSAVYFCASSQAGQGEKLFFGSGTQLSVL.